Listed below are T cell receptor beta chains from one sample, sequenced in a study of blood T cell repertoires in COVID-19. Assay: immunoSEQ multiplex PCR; the TCRdb copy retains only in-frame clones and omits some. In the table there are 210,000 or so clones, 92% of which are singletons. Input material: peripheral blood. Source of these receptors: a young man with acute or convalescent COVID-19. Both conserved end residues are part of each CDR3. The order of the fields is V gene, clone size, J gene, D gene, CDR3 DNA, CDR3 protein. The D gene is left open where the match is weak. The listing skips clone size in some rows; elsewhere it reads once, few, many or a size class.

>TRBV28|NA|TRBJ2-7|TRBD1
TGTGCCAGCGATACCGGGACAGGGGTTCTCGAGCAGTACTTC
CASDTGTGVLEQYF
>TRBV11-3|NA|TRBJ2-1|TRBD2
TGTGCCAGCAGCGTGACTAGCGGGAGGACCTACAATGAGCAGTTCTTC
CASSVTSGRTYNEQFF
>TRBV5-1|once|TRBJ2-7|NA
TGCGCCAGCAGCTTGGGGGGCCTGGGGTACGAGCAGTACTTC
CASSLGGLGYEQYF
>TRBV7-9|NA|TRBJ1-4|NA
TGTGCCAGCGGTCAACTAACAACTAATGAAAAACTGTTTTTT
CASGQLTTNEKLFF
>TRBV29-1|NA|TRBJ1-2|NA
TGCAGCGTTGACGGGGGTAACTATGGCTACACCTTC
CSVDGGNYGYTF
>TRBV11-2|NA|TRBJ2-7|TRBD1
TGTGCCAGCAGCGGACAGACCGGGACAGCAACCTACGAGCAGTACTTC
CASSGQTGTATYEQYF
>TRBV30|NA|TRBJ1-1|NA
TGTGCCTGGATTGGGGACATAAGCACTGAAGCTTTCTTT
CAWIGDISTEAFF
>TRBV30|NA|TRBJ1-5|TRBD1
TGTGCCTGGAACAAACAGGGGAATCAGCCCCAGCATTTT
CAWNKQGNQPQHF
>TRBV7-9|NA|TRBJ2-2|NA
TGTGCCAGCAGCCCACCCCCGACAGTACCGAACACCGGGGAGCTGTTTTTT
CASSPPPTVPNTGELFF
>TRBV18|once|TRBJ2-7|TRBD2
TGTGCCAGCTCACCCCCTAGCGGGGCCGTATTGCACGAGCAGTACTTC
CASSPPSGAVLHEQYF
>TRBV5-4|NA|TRBJ1-5|NA
TGTGCCACTACGGGACACCCAGATCAGCCCCAGCATTTT
CATTGHPDQPQHF
>TRBV27|NA|TRBJ1-6|NA
TGTGCCAGCAGTTCAGGGCCTAATTCACCCCTCCACTTT
CASSSGPNSPLHF
>TRBV30|NA|TRBJ1-1|NA
TGTGCCTGGAGTGTACGATGGGGACAAAAAAACACTGAAGCTTTCTTT
CAWSVRWGQKNTEAFF
>TRBV4-2|NA|TRBJ2-7|TRBD2
TGTGCCAGCAGCCAGGCCGCTAGCGGGACCTTCGCCGAGCAGTACTTC
CASSQAASGTFAEQYF
>TRBV7-3|NA|TRBJ1-3|TRBD1
TGTGCCAGCAGCCCTACCGGGACAGGGGACTCTGGAAACACCATATATTTT
CASSPTGTGDSGNTIYF
>TRBV18|NA|TRBJ2-7|TRBD1
TGTGCCAGCTCACCAAATCCGGGGACAGGGAAGGGCGAGCAGTACTTC
CASSPNPGTGKGEQYF
>TRBV5-1|NA|TRBJ2-4|TRBD2
TGCGCCAGCAGCTTGGGGGCTAGCGGGAGTAACATTCAGTACTTC
CASSLGASGSNIQYF
>TRBV19|few|TRBJ2-2|TRBD2
TGTGCCAGTAGTCCGACTAGCGGGATGGCCGGGGAGCTGTTTTTT
CASSPTSGMAGELFF
>TRBV6-1|NA|TRBJ2-2|TRBD1
TGTGCCAGCAGTGAAGTGGGACAGTACACCGGGGAGCTGTTTTTT
CASSEVGQYTGELFF
>TRBV19|NA|TRBJ2-6|NA
TGTGCCAGTAGTTTGCAGGGTTATGCCAACGTCCTGACTTTC
CASSLQGYANVLTF
>TRBV16|NA|TRBJ2-3|NA
TGTGCCAGCAGCCTTACTCTAGCTCCCCGCACAGATACGCAGTATTTT
CASSLTLAPRTDTQYF
>TRBV9|NA|TRBJ2-1|NA
TGTGCCAGCAGCTCACGTCCTATGAATGAGCAGTTCTTC
CASSSRPMNEQFF
>TRBV10-3|NA|TRBJ2-1|TRBD2
TGTGCCATCAGTGAGTCGACCAGCGGGAGAAGGGTGGCGGAGCAGTTCTTC
CAISESTSGRRVAEQFF
>TRBV30|NA|TRBJ2-5|TRBD2
TGTGCCTGGAGTGTACAGCGGGGGGGCAGGGAGACCCAGTACTTC
CAWSVQRGGRETQYF
>TRBV6-5|NA|TRBJ1-2|TRBD1
TGTGCCAGCAGTTCACCGCAGGGGGGTTTCTATGGCTACACCTTC
CASSSPQGGFYGYTF
>TRBV24-1|once|TRBJ2-5|NA
TGTGCCACCAGTGATCGGTATTCCCAAGAGACCCAGTACTTC
CATSDRYSQETQYF
>TRBV19|few|TRBJ2-1|TRBD2
TGTGCCAGTAGCAGACTAGCGGGAACTGAAAGCTCCTACAATGAGCAGTTCTTC
CASSRLAGTESSYNEQFF
>TRBV18|NA|TRBJ1-4|NA
TGTGCCAGCTCACCATCGGGAGGGAATGAAAAACTGTTTTTT
CASSPSGGNEKLFF
>TRBV19|NA|TRBJ2-7|NA
TGTGCCAGTAGAGAGGGTTTAGCCTACGAGCAGTACTTC
CASREGLAYEQYF
>TRBV19|NA|TRBJ1-5|TRBD1
TGTGCCAGTAGTGGGGACAGGGCGCGGAATCAGCCCCAGCATTTT
CASSGDRARNQPQHF
>TRBV28|NA|TRBJ1-3|TRBD1
TGTGCCAGCAGTTACAGGGGGTCCTCTGGAAACACCATATATTTT
CASSYRGSSGNTIYF
>TRBV3-1/TRBV3-2|NA|TRBJ2-3|TRBD2
TGTGCCAGCAGCCATGAACCGGGACTAGCGGGAGGGCGGACAGATACGCAGTATTTT
CASSHEPGLAGGRTDTQYF
>TRBV19|NA|TRBJ2-3|NA
TGTGCCAGTAGTATGGTAAGGCAGGGCTCAGATACGCAGTATTTT
CASSMVRQGSDTQYF
>TRBV28|NA|TRBJ1-4|TRBD1
TGTGCCAGCAGCCTAGACCAGGGGGCTAATGAAAAACTGTTTTTT
CASSLDQGANEKLFF
>TRBV7-3|NA|TRBJ2-3|TRBD2
TGTGCCAGCAGCCGTAGCGGGGGCCCGGGGGATACGCAGTATTTT
CASSRSGGPGDTQYF